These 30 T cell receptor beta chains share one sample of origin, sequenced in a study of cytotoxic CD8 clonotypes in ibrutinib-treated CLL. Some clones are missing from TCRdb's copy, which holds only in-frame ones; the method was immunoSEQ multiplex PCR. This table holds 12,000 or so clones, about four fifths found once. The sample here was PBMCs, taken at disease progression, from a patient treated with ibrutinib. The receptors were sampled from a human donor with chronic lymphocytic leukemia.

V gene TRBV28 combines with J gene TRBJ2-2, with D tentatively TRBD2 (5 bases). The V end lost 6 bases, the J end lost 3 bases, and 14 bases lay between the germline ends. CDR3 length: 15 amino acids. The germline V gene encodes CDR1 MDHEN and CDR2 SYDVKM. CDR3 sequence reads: CASSRLSDHTGELFF. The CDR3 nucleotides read TGTGCCAGCAGCCGACTTAGCGATCACACCGGGGAGCTGTTTTTT.

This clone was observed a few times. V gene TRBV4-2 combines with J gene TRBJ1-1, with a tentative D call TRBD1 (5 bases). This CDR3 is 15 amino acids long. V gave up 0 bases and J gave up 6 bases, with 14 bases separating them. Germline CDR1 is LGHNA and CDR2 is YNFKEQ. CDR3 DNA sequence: TGTGCCAGCAGCCAAGATCTTGGCAGGGCGCCTGAAGCTTTCTTT. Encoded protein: CASSQDLGRAPEAFF.

The CDR3 coding sequence is TGTGCCAGCAGCTTGGGGCAGATTCAAGAGACCCAGTACTTC. Translation gives CASSLGQIQETQYF. This rearrangement joins TRBV5-6 to TRBJ2-5, with D unclear. The CDR3 extends over 14 amino acids. The germline gives CDR1 SGHDT, CDR2 YYEEEE. The V and J ends lost 0 bases and 2 bases respectively, with 8 bases between them.

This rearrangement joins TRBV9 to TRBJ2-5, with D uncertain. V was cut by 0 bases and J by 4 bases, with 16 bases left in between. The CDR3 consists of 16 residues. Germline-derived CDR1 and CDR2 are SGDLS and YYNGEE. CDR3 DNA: TGTGCCAGCAGCGTAGGAGATCGACTGTATATAGAGACCCAGTACTTC. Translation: CASSVGDRLYIETQYF.

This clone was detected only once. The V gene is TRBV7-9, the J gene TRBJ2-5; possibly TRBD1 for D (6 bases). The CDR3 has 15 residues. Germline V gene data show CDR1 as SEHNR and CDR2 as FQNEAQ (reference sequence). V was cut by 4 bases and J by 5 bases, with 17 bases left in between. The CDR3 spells CASSSDTGIWETQYF. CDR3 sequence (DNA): TGTGCCAGCAGCTCGGATACAGGGATTTGGGAGACCCAGTACTTC.

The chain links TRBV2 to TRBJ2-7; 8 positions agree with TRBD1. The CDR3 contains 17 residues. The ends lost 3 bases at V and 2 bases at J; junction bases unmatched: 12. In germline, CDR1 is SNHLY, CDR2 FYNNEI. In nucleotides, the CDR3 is TGTGCCAGCAGTGAGCATGGACAGGGACGCCGGGCCTACGAGCAGTACTTC. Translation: CASSEHGQGRRAYEQYF.

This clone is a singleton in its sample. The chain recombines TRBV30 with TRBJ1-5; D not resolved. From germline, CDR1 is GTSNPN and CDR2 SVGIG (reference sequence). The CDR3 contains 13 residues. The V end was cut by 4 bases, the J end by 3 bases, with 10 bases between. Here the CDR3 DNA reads TGTGCCTGGACCACAGAATACAATCAGCCCCAGCATTTT. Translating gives CAWTTEYNQPQHF.

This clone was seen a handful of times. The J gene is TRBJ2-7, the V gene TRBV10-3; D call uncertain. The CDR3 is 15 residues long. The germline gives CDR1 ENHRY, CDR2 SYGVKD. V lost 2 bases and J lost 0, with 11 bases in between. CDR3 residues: CAISEEEPFSYEQYF. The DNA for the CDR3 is TGTGCCATCAGTGAGGAGGAACCTTTCTCCTACGAGCAGTACTTC.

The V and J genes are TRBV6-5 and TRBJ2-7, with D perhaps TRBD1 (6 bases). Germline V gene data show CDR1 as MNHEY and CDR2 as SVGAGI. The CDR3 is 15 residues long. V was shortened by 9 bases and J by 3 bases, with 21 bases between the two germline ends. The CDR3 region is CASSRGSPVDYEQYF. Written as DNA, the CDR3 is TGTGCCAGTTCCAGGGGTTCTCCAGTAGACTACGAGCAGTACTTC.

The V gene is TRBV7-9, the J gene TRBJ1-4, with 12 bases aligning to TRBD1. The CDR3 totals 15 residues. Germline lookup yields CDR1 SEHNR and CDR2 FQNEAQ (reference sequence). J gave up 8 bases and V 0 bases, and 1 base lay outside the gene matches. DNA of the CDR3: TGTGCCAGCAGCTTAGCCGGGACAGGGGGCGAAAAACTGTTTTTT. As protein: CASSLAGTGGEKLFF.

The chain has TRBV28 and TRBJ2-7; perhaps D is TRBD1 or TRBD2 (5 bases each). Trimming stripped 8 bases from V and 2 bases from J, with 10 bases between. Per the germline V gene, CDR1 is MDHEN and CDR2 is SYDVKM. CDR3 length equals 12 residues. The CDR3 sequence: CASGRGAYEQYF. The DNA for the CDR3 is TGTGCCAGCGGGAGAGGGGCCTACGAGCAGTACTTC.

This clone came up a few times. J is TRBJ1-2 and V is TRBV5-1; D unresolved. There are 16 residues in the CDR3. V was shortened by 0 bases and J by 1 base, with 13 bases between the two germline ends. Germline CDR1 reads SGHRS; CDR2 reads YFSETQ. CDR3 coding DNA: TGCGCCAGCAGCTTGGCCAGTCAGCAATTTAACTATGGCTACACCTTC. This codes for CASSLASQQFNYGYTF.

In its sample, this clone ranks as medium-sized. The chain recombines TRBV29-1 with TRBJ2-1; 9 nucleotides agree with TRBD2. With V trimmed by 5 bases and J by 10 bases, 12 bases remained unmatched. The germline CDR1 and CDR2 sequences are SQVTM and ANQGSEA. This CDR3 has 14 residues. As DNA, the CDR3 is TGCAGCGTTACTCTAGCGGGACCCTTTGACGAGCAGTTCTTC. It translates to CSVTLAGPFDEQFF.

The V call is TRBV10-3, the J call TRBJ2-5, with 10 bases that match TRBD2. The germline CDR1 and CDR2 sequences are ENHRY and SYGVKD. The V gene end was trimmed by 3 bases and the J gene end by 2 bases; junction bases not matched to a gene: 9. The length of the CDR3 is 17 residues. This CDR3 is CAISDPRGAGGQETQYF. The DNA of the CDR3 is TGTGCCATCAGTGACCCCCGGGGAGCGGGAGGGCAAGAGACCCAGTACTTC.

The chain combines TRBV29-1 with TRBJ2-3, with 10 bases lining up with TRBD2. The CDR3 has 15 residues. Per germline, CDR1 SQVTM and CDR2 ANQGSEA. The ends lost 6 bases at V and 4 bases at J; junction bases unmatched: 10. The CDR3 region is CSVPASGSFSDTQYF. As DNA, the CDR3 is TGCAGCGTGCCGGCTAGCGGGAGTTTCTCAGATACGCAGTATTTT.

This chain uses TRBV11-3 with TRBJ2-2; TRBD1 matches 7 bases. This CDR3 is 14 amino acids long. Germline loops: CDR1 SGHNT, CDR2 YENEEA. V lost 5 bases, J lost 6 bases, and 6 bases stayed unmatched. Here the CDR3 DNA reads TGTGCCAGCAGCCCGGGACAGTGGGCCGGGGAGCTGTTTTTT. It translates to CASSPGQWAGELFF.

CDR3 amino acids: CASSHPWGQGLPYEQYF. DNA for the CDR3: TGCGCCAGCAGCCATCCATGGGGACAGGGATTACCTTACGAGCAGTACTTC. The J gene is TRBJ2-7, the V gene TRBV4-1; the match to TRBD1 covers 9 bases. Per germline, CDR1 MGHRA and CDR2 YSYEKL. This CDR3 is 17 amino acids long. Trimming cost V 3 bases and J 4 bases; bases outside gene matches: 13.

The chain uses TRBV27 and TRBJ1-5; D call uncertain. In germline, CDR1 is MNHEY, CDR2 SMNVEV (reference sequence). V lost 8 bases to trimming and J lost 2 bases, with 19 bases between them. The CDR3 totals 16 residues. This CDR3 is CASGTPDLRGNQPQHF. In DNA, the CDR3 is TGTGCCAGCGGAACCCCGGACCTTCGGGGCAATCAGCCCCAGCATTTT.

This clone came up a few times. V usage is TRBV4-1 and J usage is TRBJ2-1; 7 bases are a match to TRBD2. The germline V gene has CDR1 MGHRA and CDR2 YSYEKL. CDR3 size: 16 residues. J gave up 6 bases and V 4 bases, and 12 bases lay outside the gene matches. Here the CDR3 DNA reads TGCGCCAGCAGCCCACTTGGTAGCGGGCTGTTCAATGAGCAGTTCTTC. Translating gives CASSPLGSGLFNEQFF.

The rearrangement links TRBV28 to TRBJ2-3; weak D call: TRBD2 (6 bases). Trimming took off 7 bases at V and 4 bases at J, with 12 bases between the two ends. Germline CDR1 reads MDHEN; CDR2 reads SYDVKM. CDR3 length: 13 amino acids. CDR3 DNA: TGTGCCAGCAATAAACCGGGGGCAGATACGCAGTATTTT. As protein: CASNKPGADTQYF.

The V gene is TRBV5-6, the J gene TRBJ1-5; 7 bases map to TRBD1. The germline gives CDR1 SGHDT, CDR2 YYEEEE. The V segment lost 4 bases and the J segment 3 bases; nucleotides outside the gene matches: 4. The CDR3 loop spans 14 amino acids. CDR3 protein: CASSDGTVNQPQHF. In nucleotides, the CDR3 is TGTGCCAGCAGCGACGGGACAGTCAATCAGCCCCAGCATTTT. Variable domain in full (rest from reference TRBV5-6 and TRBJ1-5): DAGVTQSPTHLIKTRGQQVTLRCSPKSGHDTVSWYQQALGQGPQFIFQYYEEEERQRGNFPDRFSGHQFPNYSSELNVNALLLGDSALYLCASSDGTVNQPQHFGDGTRLSIL.

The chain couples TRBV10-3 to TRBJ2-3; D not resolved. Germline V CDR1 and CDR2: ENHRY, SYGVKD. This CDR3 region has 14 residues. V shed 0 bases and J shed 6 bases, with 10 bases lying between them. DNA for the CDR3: TGTGCCATCAGTGAGTCTCAGGTGGTGGATACGCAGTATTTT. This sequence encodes CAISESQVVDTQYF.

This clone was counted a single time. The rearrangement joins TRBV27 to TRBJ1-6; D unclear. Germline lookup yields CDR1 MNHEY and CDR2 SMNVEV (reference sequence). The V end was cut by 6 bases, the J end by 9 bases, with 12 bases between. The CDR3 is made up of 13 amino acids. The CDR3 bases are TGTGCCAGCAGCCCAAGACGCCTTTCACCCCTCCACTTT. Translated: CASSPRRLSPLHF.

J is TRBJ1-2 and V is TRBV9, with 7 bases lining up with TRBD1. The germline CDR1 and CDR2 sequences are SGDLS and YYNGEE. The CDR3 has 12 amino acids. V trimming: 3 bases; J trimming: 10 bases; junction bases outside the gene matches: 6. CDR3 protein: CASSGDSQSYTF. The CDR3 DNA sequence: TGTGCCAGCAGCGGGGACAGTCAGTCCTACACCTTC.

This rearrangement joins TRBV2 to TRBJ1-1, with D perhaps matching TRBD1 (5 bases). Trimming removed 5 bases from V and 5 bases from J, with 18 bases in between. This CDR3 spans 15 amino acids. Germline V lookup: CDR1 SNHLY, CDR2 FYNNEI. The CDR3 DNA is TGTGCCAGCAGTCAGAGGTCCTACGGGGGGACTGAAGCTTTCTTT. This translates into CASSQRSYGGTEAFF. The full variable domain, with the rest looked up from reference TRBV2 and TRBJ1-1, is EPEVTQTPSHQVTQMGQEVILRCVPISNHLYFYWYRQILGQKVEFLVSFYNNEISEKSEIFDDQFSVERPDGSNFTLKIRSTKLEDSAMYFCASSQRSYGGTEAFFGQGTRLTVV.

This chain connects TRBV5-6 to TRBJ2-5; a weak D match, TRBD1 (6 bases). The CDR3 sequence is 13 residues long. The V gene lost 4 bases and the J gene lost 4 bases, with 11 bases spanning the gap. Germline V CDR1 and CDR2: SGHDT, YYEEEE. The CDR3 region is CASSAQGTETQYF. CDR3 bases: TGTGCCAGCAGCGCACAGGGTACAGAGACCCAGTACTTC.

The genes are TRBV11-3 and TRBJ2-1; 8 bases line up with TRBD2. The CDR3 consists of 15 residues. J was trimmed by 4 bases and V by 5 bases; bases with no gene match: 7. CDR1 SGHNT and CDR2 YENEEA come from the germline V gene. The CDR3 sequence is CASSPRTSSYNEQFF. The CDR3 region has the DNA TGTGCCAGCAGCCCCCGGACTAGCTCTTACAATGAGCAGTTCTTC.

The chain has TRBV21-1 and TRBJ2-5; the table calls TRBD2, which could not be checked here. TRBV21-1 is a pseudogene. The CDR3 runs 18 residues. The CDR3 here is CASSPLSGYGKCQETQYF. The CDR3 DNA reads TGTGCCAGCAGCCCCCTAAGTGGGTACGGGAAATGTCAAGAGACCCAGTACTTC.

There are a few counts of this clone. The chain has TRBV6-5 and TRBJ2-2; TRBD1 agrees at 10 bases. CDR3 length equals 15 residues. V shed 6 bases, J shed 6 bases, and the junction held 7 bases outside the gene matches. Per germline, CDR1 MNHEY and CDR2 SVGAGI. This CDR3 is CASRSGTGEAGELFF. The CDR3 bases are TGTGCCAGCAGGTCCGGGACAGGGGAAGCCGGGGAGCTGTTTTTT.

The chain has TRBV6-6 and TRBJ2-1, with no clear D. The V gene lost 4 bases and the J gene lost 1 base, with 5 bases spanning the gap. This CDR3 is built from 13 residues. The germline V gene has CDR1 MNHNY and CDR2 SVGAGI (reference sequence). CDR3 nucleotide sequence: TGTGCCAGCAGTTCCAAATCCTACAATGAGCAGTTCTTC. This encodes CASSSKSYNEQFF.